The 14 T cell receptor beta chains below come from one sample, sequenced in a study of T cell repertoires in ileal Crohn's disease. Profiled with immunoSEQ multiplex PCR; TCRdb holds only in-frame clones, not every one. The table has about 12,000 clones, roughly 80% seen once. The time point denotes: neoterminal ileum biopsy at postoperative endoscopy, about 6 months after surgery. What was sequenced was ileal tissue. Every receptor here comes from an adult with Crohn's disease.

The chain has TRBV14 and TRBJ2-5, with 10 positions matching TRBD2. Germline CDR1 and CDR2: SGHDN and FVKESK. The junction had 7 bases not matched to a gene; V was cut back by 0 bases and J by 3 bases. This CDR3 has 17 amino acids. Here the CDR3 reads CASSQEASGGWKETQYF. CDR3 nucleotides: TGTGCCAGCAGCCAAGAAGCTAGCGGGGGATGGAAAGAGACCCAGTACTTC.

The V call is TRBV4-1, the J call TRBJ2-2, with TRBD2 matching over 11 bases. Looked up from germline, CDR1 is MGHRA and CDR2 is YSYEKL. The junction had 11 bases not matched to a gene; V was cut back by 3 bases and J by 5 bases. This CDR3 has 18 amino acids. CDR3: CASSHPPSSGGRTGELFF. The CDR3 nucleotides read TGCGCCAGCAGCCATCCCCCGTCTAGCGGGGGGCGGACCGGGGAGCTGTTTTTT.

The CDR3 DNA reads TGTGCCAGCTCACCAACAGGACTAGCGGGAGGGTCAGAGACCCAGTACTTC. This sequence encodes CASSPTGLAGGSETQYF. The chain is built from TRBV18 and TRBJ2-5, with TRBD2 matching 15 bases. The V gene's germline CDR1 is KGHSH and CDR2 LQKENI. V shed 2 bases, J shed 4 bases, and the junction held 5 bases outside the gene matches. CDR3 size: 17 residues.

The V call is TRBV5-6, the J call TRBJ2-7, with 8 bases lining up with TRBD2. The germline CDR1 and CDR2 sequences are SGHDT and YYEEEE. CDR3 length: 15 residues. V shed 0 bases and J 0 bases; nucleotides not matched to a gene: 2. CDR3 nucleotide sequence: TGTGCCAGCAGCTTGGCGGGGGGGCCCTCCTACGAGCAGTACTTC. Protein sequence: CASSLAGGPSYEQYF.

This chain connects TRBV27 to TRBJ2-3, with D unclear. V was pared by 2 bases and J by 0 bases, with 9 bases between. Germline lookup yields CDR1 MNHEY and CDR2 SMNVEV (reference sequence). The CDR3 runs 15 residues. The CDR3: CASSLAETSTDTQYF. The CDR3 region has the DNA TGTGCCAGCAGTTTAGCGGAGACTAGCACAGATACGCAGTATTTT.

This clone was seen a few times. The chain uses TRBV11-2 and TRBJ1-1; 8 bases agree with TRBD1. Losses at the gene ends were 5 bases for V and 11 bases for J; bases not matched to a gene: 10. This CDR3 has 13 amino acids. Germline V gene sequence: CDR1 SGHAT, CDR2 FQNNGV. This CDR3 reads CASSINDRGDAFF. Written as DNA, the CDR3 is TGTGCCAGCAGCATCAACGACAGGGGAGATGCTTTCTTT.

This chain links TRBV2 with TRBJ2-1; 12 bases match TRBD2. CDR1 and CDR2 (germline): SNHLY, FYNNEI. V shed 7 bases and J 5 bases; nucleotides not matched to a gene: 6. The CDR3 contains 15 residues. DNA of the CDR3: TGTGCCAGCATTCGGACTAGCGGGGTTGACAATGAGCAGTTCTTC. It encodes CASIRTSGVDNEQFF.

The chain uses TRBV7-9 and TRBJ1-6, with unresolved D. Per germline, CDR1 SEHNR and CDR2 FQNEAQ (reference sequence). This CDR3 is built from 14 residues. V shed 4 bases and J shed 5 bases, with 9 bases lying between them. This CDR3 reads CASSSTWNNSPLHF. As DNA, the CDR3 is TGTGCCAGCAGCTCGACTTGGAATAATTCACCCCTCCACTTT.

CDR3 nucleotides: TGCGCCAGCAGCTTGGGGGGCGAGAACACTGAAGCTTTCTTT. It translates to CASSLGGENTEAFF. V gene TRBV5-1 combines with J gene TRBJ1-1; the D gene is possibly TRBD1 (5 bases). There are 14 residues in the CDR3. The germline V gene has CDR1 SGHRS and CDR2 YFSETQ. V was shortened by 0 bases and J by 1 base, with 7 bases between the two germline ends.

The genes are TRBV5-1 and TRBJ2-5; 12 bases agree with TRBD2. Germline CDR1 SGHRS, CDR2 YFSETQ. The V and J ends lost 4 bases and 1 base, in that order; junction bases with no gene match: 11. The CDR3 has 18 amino acids. CDR3 bases: TGCGCCAGCAGCCGCCCCGCTAGCGGGGGGGATTTCCAAGAGACCCAGTACTTC. It specifies CASSRPASGGDFQETQYF.

This chain joins TRBV18 and TRBJ2-1; 12 nucleotides align to TRBD2. The CDR3 contains 15 residues. From germline, CDR1 is KGHSH and CDR2 LQKENI. V was pared by 3 bases and J by 9 bases, with 6 bases of the junction left unmatched. The CDR3: CASSPGLAGISEQFF. CDR3 nucleotides: TGTGCCAGCTCACCCGGACTAGCGGGAATCAGTGAGCAGTTCTTC.

The chain is built from TRBV6-1 and TRBJ1-1, with D hard to call. The CDR3 contains 12 residues. Per the germline V gene, CDR1 is MNHNS and CDR2 is SASEGT. The ends were cut back, 8 bases at V and 0 bases at J, with 7 bases in the middle. The CDR3 loop is CASESMNTEAFF. The CDR3, as DNA: TGTGCCAGCGAGAGTATGAACACTGAAGCTTTCTTT.

This sequence joins TRBV30 and TRBJ1-2; 7 bases map to TRBD1. Germline loops: CDR1 GTSNPN, CDR2 SVGIG (reference sequence). V was clipped by 2 bases and J by 0 bases; unmatched bases: 3. This CDR3 comprises 14 residues. In DNA, the CDR3 is TGTGCCTGGAGTCCAGGGGGAGCTAACTATGGCTACACCTTC. Translation gives CAWSPGGANYGYTF.

The rearrangement joins TRBV5-6 to TRBJ1-1; a weak D match, TRBD1 (6 bases). The V end was cut by 4 bases, the J end by 4 bases, with 17 bases between. The germline gives CDR1 SGHDT, CDR2 YYEEEE. The CDR3 consists of 15 residues. The CDR3 here is CASSRPGGRGTEAFF. For the CDR3, the DNA is TGTGCCAGCAGCCGCCCCGGGGGGCGAGGCACTGAAGCTTTCTTT.